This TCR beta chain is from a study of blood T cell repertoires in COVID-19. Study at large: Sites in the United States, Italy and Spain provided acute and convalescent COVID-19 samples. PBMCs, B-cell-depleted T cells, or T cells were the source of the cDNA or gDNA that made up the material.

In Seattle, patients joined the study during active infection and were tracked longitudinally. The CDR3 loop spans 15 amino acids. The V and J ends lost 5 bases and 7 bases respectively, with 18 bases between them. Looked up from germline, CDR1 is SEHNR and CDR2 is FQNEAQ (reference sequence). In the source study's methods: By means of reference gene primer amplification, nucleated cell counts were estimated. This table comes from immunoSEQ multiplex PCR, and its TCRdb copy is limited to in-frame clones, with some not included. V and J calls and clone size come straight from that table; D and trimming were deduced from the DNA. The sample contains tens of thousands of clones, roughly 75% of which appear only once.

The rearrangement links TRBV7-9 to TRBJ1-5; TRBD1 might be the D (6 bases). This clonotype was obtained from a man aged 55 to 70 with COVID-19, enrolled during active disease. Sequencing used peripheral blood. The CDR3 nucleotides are TGTGCCAGCAGCCGGATGGGGGGGGCTGGGCAGCCCCAGCATTTT. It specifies CASSRMGGAGQPQHF. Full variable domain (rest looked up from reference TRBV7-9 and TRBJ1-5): DTGVSQNPRHKITKRGQNVTFRCDPISEHNRLYWYRQTLGQGPEFLTYFQNEAQLEKSRLLSDRFSAERPKGSFSTLEIQRTEQGDSAMYLCASSRMGGAGQPQHFGDGTRLSIL.